This TCR beta chain originates from a study of blood T cells in healthy people across ages. Study-wide findings and caveats: The lack of PBMC sorting stopped any conclusive naive versus antigen-experienced comparison.

This clonotype was detected only a few times. Its antigen is as yet unknown. The amount of total RNA extracted per sample was at least 5 micrograms. J lost 12 bases, V lost 6 bases, and 17 bases had no gene match. The CDR3 is 16 residues long. Germline V gene lookup returns CDR1 SGHTA and CDR2 FQGNSA. Combining a sample-barcoded 5' primer with a J-beta primer mix, a second PCR ran for roughly 7 to 12 cycles. Each single sample gave us at least 3 million CDR3-containing paired-end reads. MiXCR, run by TCRdb on the 5' RACE reads, gives a single entry per CDR3 protein. The sample lists roughly 1,500,000 distinct CDR3 sequences, approximately 42% occurring once.

The chain employs TRBV7-2 and TRBJ1-6; 7 nucleotides line up with TRBD1. Sequencing input: blood. This sequence originates from a woman under 30 in good health. CDR3 nucleotides: TGTGCCAGCAGGGTAGGGGGCGGGACAGTTCGTTTACCCCTCCACTTT. Translated: CASRVGGGTVRLPLHF.